This TCR beta chain was found in a study of regulatory T cells in long-lasting Graves disease. Time point indicated: newly diagnosed GD, antithyroid drugs for less than 3 months. The TCR library was made from RNA extracted from PBMCs. A few counts support this clonotype. Deletions cut 4 bases from V and 0 bases from J, with 9 bases between. The CDR3 is 14 residues long. Germline V CDR1 and CDR2: SGHAT, FQNNGV. The TCR beta library used iRepertoire HTBI primers with Arm-PCR amplification of CDR3. In TCRdb, the multiplex PCR reads were re-called with MiXCR into one record per CDR3 protein. Of around 230,000 distinct CDR3 sequences listed, around 20% are singletons.

V and J are TRBV11-2 and TRBJ1-1; D remains ambiguous. This clonotype was obtained from a female donor with Graves disease. Sequencing used peripheral blood mononuclear cells (PBMCs), obtained at new diagnosis, from a patient treated with antithyroid drugs. The CDR3 reads CASSSSIMNTEAFF. The CDR3, as DNA: TGTGCCAGCAGCTCCTCCATCATGAACACTGAAGCTTTCTTT. The complete variable domain, with remaining parts taken from reference TRBV11-2 and TRBJ1-1, reads EAGVAQSPRYKIIEKRQSVAFWCNPISGHATLYWYQQILGQGPKLLIQFQNNGVVDDSQLPKDRFSAERLKGVDSTLKIQPAKLEDSAVYLCASSSSIMNTEAFFGQGTRLTVV.